This T cell receptor (beta chain) was found in a study of OX40 agonist ivuxolimab in advanced cancers. General study points: Among patients with partial responses at 0.1-3.0 mg/kg, clonal expansion was among the lowest. The antigen specificity of the peripheral T cells (those that were expanded) was not determined.

For this clone: Its specificity is not known.

Patients were excluded for autoimmune disease history or systemic immunosuppression. Blood samples were obtained at baseline, cycle 4 day 1, and cycle 7 day 1. Trimming removed 2 bases from V and 3 bases from J; junction bases left unmatched: 8. The CDR3 runs to 16 residues. CDR1 is SGHRS, CDR2 YFSETQ, per germline. Libraries were prepared by immunoSEQ multiplex PCR; TCRdb keeps only in-frame clonotypes and omits some of them. The profile shows some 84,000 clones, about 88% of them singletons. This sequence originates from an adult with an advanced solid tumor such as melanoma, head and neck, liver or kidney cancer. This chain connects TRBV5-1 to TRBJ2-3; 8 positions match TRBD2. The material was CD4+ or CD8+ T cells sorted from blood, obtained in a trial of the OX40 agonist ivuxolimab. The CDR3 sequence is CASSFGLAPRTDTQYF. CDR3 coding DNA: TGCGCCAGCAGCTTCGGACTAGCTCCCCGGACAGATACGCAGTATTTT.